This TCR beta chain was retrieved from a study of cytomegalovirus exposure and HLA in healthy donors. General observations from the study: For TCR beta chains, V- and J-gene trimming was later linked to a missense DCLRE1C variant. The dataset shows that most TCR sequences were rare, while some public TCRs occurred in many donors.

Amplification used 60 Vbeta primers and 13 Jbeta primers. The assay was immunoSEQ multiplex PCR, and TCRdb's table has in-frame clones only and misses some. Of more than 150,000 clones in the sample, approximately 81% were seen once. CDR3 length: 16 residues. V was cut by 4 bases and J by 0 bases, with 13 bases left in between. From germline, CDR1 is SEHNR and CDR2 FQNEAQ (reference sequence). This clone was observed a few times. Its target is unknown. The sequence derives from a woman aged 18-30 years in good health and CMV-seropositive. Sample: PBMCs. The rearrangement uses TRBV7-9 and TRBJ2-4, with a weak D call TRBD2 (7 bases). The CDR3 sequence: CASSSGGAIAKNIQYF. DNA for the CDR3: TGTGCCAGCAGCTCGGGGGGCGCAATAGCCAAAAACATTCAGTACTTC.